This T cell receptor (beta chain) was sequenced in a study of OX40 agonist ivuxolimab in advanced cancers. Profiled with immunoSEQ multiplex PCR; TCRdb holds only in-frame clones, not every one. The table records 52,000 or so clones, 90% to 95% of them present only once. The sample was CD4+ or CD8+ T cells sorted from blood, taken in a trial of the OX40 agonist ivuxolimab. This sequence was found in an adult with an advanced solid tumor such as melanoma, head and neck, liver or kidney cancer.

The CDR3 DNA is TGTGCCAGCACCGGGGCAGGGGCTAACACTGAAGCTTTCTTT. This encodes CASTGAGANTEAFF. The rearrangement links TRBV2 to TRBJ1-1, with D tentatively TRBD1 (6 bases). CDR1 is SNHLY, CDR2 FYNNEI, per germline. This CDR3 comprises 14 residues. Trimming pared 7 bases from V and 2 bases from J, leaving 14 bases between.